This T cell receptor (beta chain) was documented in a study of tumor-infiltrating lymphocytes in localized non-small cell lung cancer. On the study more broadly: The cohort mixed smokers and never-smokers, several histologies, and some post-neoadjuvant-chemotherapy samples. Study results and limitations: TCR sequencing covered a subset of patients with enough tissue.

The CDR3 sequence is 14 residues long. After removal of 1 base from V and 5 bases from J, the junction contained 0 bases not matched to a gene. Germline-derived CDR1 and CDR2 are SQVTM and ANQGSEA. As concerns this clone: Its antigen is not known.

Repertoires were generated with immunoSEQ multiplex PCR, while TCRdb's copy carries only in-frame clones and drops some. This sample has 12,000 to 15,000 clones, with around 72% found just once. The chain has TRBV29-1 and TRBJ2-1; 12 nucleotides align to TRBD2. The sample consisted of uninvolved lung tissue not adjacent to the tumor. The clonotype was recovered from a human donor with non-small cell lung cancer. The CDR3 nucleotides read TGCAGCGTTGAAGGACTAGCGGGGGACAATGAGCAGTTCTTC. Translated: CSVEGLAGDNEQFF.